This is a list of T cell receptor beta chains from one sample in a study of cytomegalovirus exposure and HLA in healthy donors. Profiling relied on immunoSEQ multiplex PCR, and the TCRdb table lists in-frame clones only, not all of them. The table shows under 200,000 clones, with 80% occurring only once. The sequencing input was PBMCs. These receptors originate from a man aged 35-49 years in good health and CMV-seronegative. The CDR3 runs from the conserved cysteine through the conserved F or W. The order of the fields is CDR3 protein, CDR3 DNA, V gene, clone size, D gene, J gene. D genes are given only for firm matches. Size tells how often a clone was seen (once, few, many) or the class of an expanded clone, and some rows leave it out.

cdr3_aa: CASSQDLGVAGGGETQYF
cdr3_nt: TGTGCCAGCAGCCAAGATCTAGGGGTAGCGGGAGGGGGGGAGACCCAGTACTTC
v_call: TRBV4-2
clone_size: once
d_call: TRBD2
j_call: TRBJ2-5

cdr3_aa: CASRPDSLTEAFF
cdr3_nt: TGTGCCAGTAGACCGGACAGCCTCACTGAAGCTTTCTTT
v_call: TRBV19
clone_size: .
d_call: .
j_call: TRBJ1-1

cdr3_aa: CASSGRYGYTF
cdr3_nt: TGTGCCAGCAGCGGGCGTTATGGCTACACCTTC
v_call: TRBV7-2
clone_size: .
d_call: .
j_call: TRBJ1-2

cdr3_aa: CASSLTTNTEAFF
cdr3_nt: TGTGCCAGCAGCTTGACAACGAACACTGAAGCTTTCTTT
v_call: TRBV5-6
clone_size: .
d_call: .
j_call: TRBJ1-1

cdr3_aa: CASRDSANREQYF
cdr3_nt: TGTGCCAGCAGAGACAGCGCCAACCGAGAGCAGTACTTC
v_call: TRBV28
clone_size: .
d_call: .
j_call: TRBJ2-5

cdr3_aa: CAGGQGTGYTF
cdr3_nt: TGTGCCGGAGGACAGGGTACGGGCTACACCTTC
v_call: TRBV2
clone_size: .
d_call: TRBD1
j_call: TRBJ1-2

cdr3_aa: CASRLGSGSSYEQYF
cdr3_nt: TGTGCCAGCAGGCTTGGTAGCGGGAGCTCCTACGAGCAGTACTTC
v_call: TRBV27
clone_size: .
d_call: TRBD2
j_call: TRBJ2-7

cdr3_aa: CASSYGSSRNTEAFF
cdr3_nt: TGCGCCAGCAGCTATGGTAGCAGCAGGAACACTGAAGCTTTCTTT
v_call: TRBV5-1
clone_size: .
d_call: .
j_call: TRBJ1-1

cdr3_aa: CASSSELDTQYF
cdr3_nt: TGTGCCAGCAGCTCGGAGTTAGATACGCAGTATTTT
v_call: TRBV7-9
clone_size: .
d_call: .
j_call: TRBJ2-3

cdr3_aa: CASSRLVQETQYF
cdr3_nt: TGTGCCAGCAGTCGACTTGTACAAGAGACCCAGTACTTC
v_call: TRBV7-7
clone_size: .
d_call: .
j_call: TRBJ2-5

cdr3_aa: CASSLTSAYEQYF
cdr3_nt: TGCGCCAGCAGCTTGACTAGCGCCTACGAGCAGTACTTC
v_call: TRBV5-1
clone_size: .
d_call: TRBD2
j_call: TRBJ2-7

cdr3_aa: CASSVPDRGQGSYEQYF
cdr3_nt: TGTGCCAGCAGCGTCCCCGACAGGGGGCAGGGGTCGTACGAGCAGTACTTC
v_call: TRBV9
clone_size: .
d_call: TRBD1
j_call: TRBJ2-7

cdr3_aa: CASSSGTDTQYF
cdr3_nt: TGTGCCAGCAGTTCGGGCACAGATACGCAGTATTTT
v_call: TRBV7-3
clone_size: .
d_call: .
j_call: TRBJ2-3

cdr3_aa: CASSLFQGWAYGYTF
cdr3_nt: TGTGCCAGCAGTTTATTCCAGGGATGGGCCTATGGCTACACCTTC
v_call: TRBV27
clone_size: .
d_call: .
j_call: TRBJ1-2

cdr3_aa: CASSSPSGNTEAFF
cdr3_nt: TGTGCCAGCAGTTCTCCATCCGGGAACACTGAAGCTTTCTTT
v_call: TRBV7-6
clone_size: few
d_call: .
j_call: TRBJ1-1

cdr3_aa: CASSDSGRGTDTQYF
cdr3_nt: TGTGCCAGCAGCGATAGCGGGAGAGGAACAGATACGCAGTATTTT
v_call: TRBV7-3
clone_size: .
d_call: TRBD2
j_call: TRBJ2-3

cdr3_aa: CASSRTDYEQYF
cdr3_nt: TGTGCCAGCAGCCGAACAGATTACGAGCAGTACTTC
v_call: TRBV11-3
clone_size: .
d_call: .
j_call: TRBJ2-7

cdr3_aa: CASSLLTGSGNTIYF
cdr3_nt: TGTGCCAGCAGCTTGCTGACGGGGAGCGGAAACACCATATATTTT
v_call: TRBV7-9
clone_size: .
d_call: .
j_call: TRBJ1-3

cdr3_aa: CASSFVGQGKRNEQFF
cdr3_nt: TGTGCCAGCAGTTTTGTGGGACAGGGAAAGAGAAATGAGCAGTTCTTC
v_call: TRBV27
clone_size: .
d_call: TRBD1
j_call: TRBJ2-1

cdr3_aa: CASSLGGFGEKLFF
cdr3_nt: TGTGCCAGCAGCTTAGGAGGGTTTGGTGAAAAACTGTTTTTT
v_call: TRBV7-2
clone_size: once
d_call: .
j_call: TRBJ1-4

cdr3_aa: CASFRPGQRRGYGYTF
cdr3_nt: TGTGCCAGTTTTAGACCGGGACAGCGCCGCGGCTATGGCTACACCTTC
v_call: TRBV19
clone_size: .
d_call: TRBD1
j_call: TRBJ1-2

cdr3_aa: CAWTPGTGITDTQYF
cdr3_nt: TGTGCCTGGACCCCCGGGACAGGGATCACAGATACGCAGTATTTT
v_call: TRBV30
clone_size: .
d_call: TRBD1
j_call: TRBJ2-3